Below, 25 T cell receptor beta chains from the same sample are listed, as sequenced in a study of spatial heterogeneity in lung cancer. Notes on the study in general: Tumor mutation count correlated with how many alpha and beta TCRs expanded intratumorally.

MiXCR, run by TCRdb on the 5' RACE reads, gives a single entry per CDR3 protein. The sample holds roughly 10,000 distinct CDR3 sequences, roughly 6.7% seen once. Their recognized antigens are unknown. Time point here: sample taken at primary tumor resection. The sample here was lung tumor tissue, taken at surgery. All receptors come from a male donor with early-stage non-small cell lung cancer.

This clonotype was found many times. The gene calls are TRBV28 and TRBJ1-5; 8 bases are shared with TRBD1. CDR1 MDHEN and CDR2 SYDVKM come from the germline V gene. V was clipped by 5 bases and J by 1 base; unmatched bases: 7. CDR3 size: 16 residues. Written as DNA, the CDR3 is TGTGCCAGCAGTATGGGACAGGTTCTCAGCAATCAGCCCCAGCATTTT. Protein product: CASSMGQVLSNQPQHF.

The genes are TRBV7-9 and TRBJ2-3, with D uncertain. CDR3 size: 14 residues. The germline CDR1 and CDR2 sequences are SEHNR and FQNEAQ (reference sequence). With 0 bases removed from V and 3 bases from J, the gap between germline ends came to 7 bases. The CDR3 loop is CASSLALLTDTQYF. The CDR3 DNA sequence: TGTGCCAGCAGCTTAGCGCTCTTGACAGATACGCAGTATTTT. The variable domain in full, with the rest retrieved from reference TRBV7-9 and TRBJ2-3, is DTGVSQNPRHKITKRGQNVTFRCDPISEHNRLYWYRQTLGQGPEFLTYFQNEAQLEKSRLLSDRFSAERPKGSFSTLEIQRTEQGDSAMYLCASSLALLTDTQYFGPGTRLTVL.

In its sample, this clonotype was seen a few times. V gene TRBV7-2 combines with J gene TRBJ2-1; D uncertain. The CDR3 runs 14 residues. Germline CDR1 and CDR2: SGHTA and FQGNSA. V lost 1 base and J lost 4, with 8 bases in between. The CDR3 is CASSLEREYNEQFF. The CDR3 DNA reads TGTGCCAGCAGCTTAGAAAGAGAGTACAATGAGCAGTTCTTC.

The rearrangement joins TRBV11-2 to TRBJ1-1; no clear D. V lost 2 bases to trimming and J lost 6 bases, with 16 bases between them. CDR1 is SGHAT, CDR2 FQNNGV, per germline. This CDR3 is 15 amino acids long. CDR3 bases: TGTGCCAGCAGCTTATGGGAGGTTATGGGCCCTGAAGCTTTCTTT. Protein product: CASSLWEVMGPEAFF.

Relative to its sample, this clonotype is medium-sized (0.01 to 0.1%). The CDR3 here is CSARETRPNQPQHF. The CDR3 DNA reads TGCAGTGCTAGAGAGACAAGACCCAATCAGCCCCAGCATTTT. This chain links TRBV20-1 with TRBJ1-5, with D unresolved. Trimming removed 0 bases at V and 3 bases at J, with 9 bases between. The germline V gene has CDR1 DFQATT and CDR2 SNEGSKA (reference sequence). The CDR3 has 14 amino acids.

This clonotype was seen repeatedly, ten times or more. The chain combines TRBV6-6 with TRBJ1-1; maybe TRBD1 (6 bases). The V gene lost 5 bases and the J gene lost 7 bases, with 8 bases spanning the gap. CDR1 is MNHNY and CDR2 is SVGAGI in the germline V gene (reference sequence). The length of the CDR3 is 11 residues. In DNA, the CDR3 is TGTGCCAGCAGTGAACAGGGTGAAGCTTTCTTT. It specifies CASSEQGEAFF.

This clonotype was observed many times. V gene TRBV2 combines with J gene TRBJ1-3; 8 positions agree with TRBD1. This CDR3 is 14 amino acids long. In germline, CDR1 is SNHLY, CDR2 FYNNEI. Trimming cost V 9 bases and J 0 bases; bases outside gene matches: 4. CDR3: CARSTGDSGNTIYF. The CDR3 DNA reads TGTGCCAGATCGACAGGGGACTCTGGAAACACCATATATTTT. Full variable domain (remainder filled in from reference TRBV2 and TRBJ1-3): EPEVTQTPSHQVTQMGQEVILRCVPISNHLYFYWYRQILGQKVEFLVSFYNNEISEKSEIFDDQFSVERPDGSNFTLKIRSTKLEDSAMYFCARSTGDSGNTIYFGEGSWLTVV.

V gene TRBV12-3 or TRBV12-4 combines with J gene TRBJ2-7; perhaps TRBD1 as D (6 bases). Trimming stripped 6 bases from V and 3 bases from J, with 12 bases between. The CDR3 covers 13 residues. CDR3 protein: CASRLHRVYEQYF. In nucleotides, the CDR3 is TGTGCCAGCAGATTACACAGGGTCTACGAGCAGTACTTC.

This clonotype has ten or more counts. V usage is TRBV20-1 and J usage is TRBJ1-2; D is possibly TRBD1 (5 bases). The CDR3 has 14 amino acids. The germline V gene encodes CDR1 DFQATT and CDR2 SNEGSKA (reference sequence). V lost 5 bases and J 5 bases, leaving 18 bases between the germline ends. CDR3 in DNA: TGCAGTGCTCCCGAGACGAGGGGCGGGTATGGCTACACCTTC. Its protein is CSAPETRGGYGYTF.

This clonotype was picked up many times. The chain combines TRBV4-3 with TRBJ1-5, with TRBD1 identical over 7 bases. With 0 bases clipped from V and 6 bases from J, the junction kept 8 bases outside the gene matches. Germline V lookup: CDR1 LGHNA, CDR2 YSLEER. The CDR3 sequence is 16 residues long. The CDR3 sequence: CASSQDPNRGPQPQHF. CDR3 DNA sequence: TGCGCCAGCAGCCAAGATCCGAACAGGGGCCCTCAGCCCCAGCATTTT.

In this sample, this clonotype turned up many times. The chain has TRBV6-5 and TRBJ1-4; D not certain. The CDR3 is 16 amino acids. Trimming removed 5 bases at V and 8 bases at J, with 21 bases between. In germline, CDR1 is MNHEY, CDR2 SVGAGI. The CDR3 coding sequence is TGTGCCAGCAGTAGCTCCGTCGGCCCACGAGGCGAAAAACTGTTTTTT. Its translation is CASSSSVGPRGEKLFF.

This clonotype was counted a few times. V gene TRBV28 combines with J gene TRBJ1-2; 7 bases line up with TRBD1. In germline, CDR1 is MDHEN, CDR2 SYDVKM. With 6 bases clipped from V and 3 bases from J, the junction kept 7 bases outside the gene matches. This CDR3 spans 14 amino acids. This CDR3 is CASRTRQGYYGYTF. Here the CDR3 DNA reads TGTGCCAGCAGAACTCGACAGGGCTACTATGGCTACACCTTC.

The V and J genes are TRBV7-9 and TRBJ2-5; unclear D gene. The V end was cut by 2 bases, the J end by 1 base, with 8 bases between. This CDR3 is 14 amino acids long. Germline assignment: CDR1 SEHNR and CDR2 FQNEAQ (reference sequence). In nucleotides, the CDR3 is TGTGCCAGCAGCTTATTACAGCCCCAAGAGACCCAGTACTTC. This codes for CASSLLQPQETQYF. Combining the CDR3 with reference TRBV7-9 and TRBJ2-5 gives the whole variable domain DTGVSQNPRHKITKRGQNVTFRCDPISEHNRLYWYRQTLGQGPEFLTYFQNEAQLEKSRLLSDRFSAERPKGSFSTLEIQRTEQGDSAMYLCASSLLQPQETQYFGPGTRLLVL.

The chain recombines TRBV3-1 with TRBJ2-2; D may match TRBD1 or TRBD2 (5 bases each). Per germline, CDR1 LGHDT and CDR2 YNNKEL (reference sequence). Trimming removed 4 bases at V and 8 bases at J, with 14 bases between. There are 14 residues in the CDR3. The CDR3 region is CASSPGPYQGELFF. The CDR3 DNA reads TGTGCCAGCAGCCCGGGACCTTATCAGGGGGAGCTGTTTTTT.

J is TRBJ2-3 and V is TRBV7-2, with 8 bases fitting TRBD1. Germline V CDR1 and CDR2: SGHTA, FQGNSA. The CDR3 loop spans 15 amino acids. The V segment lost 4 bases and the J segment 1 base; nucleotides outside the gene matches: 4. CDR3 sequence: CASSSSRGRTDTQYF. DNA of the CDR3: TGTGCCAGCAGCTCTAGCAGGGGGCGCACAGATACGCAGTATTTT.

This clonotype is judged medium-sized. This chain links TRBV28 with TRBJ2-2; TRBD2 agrees at 10 bases. Losses at the gene ends were 3 bases for V and 4 bases for J; bases not matched to a gene: 5. The CDR3 consists of 16 residues. Looked up from germline, CDR1 is MDHEN and CDR2 is SYDVKM. The CDR3 reads CASSFPGLAITGELFF. CDR3 bases: TGTGCCAGCAGTTTTCCGGGACTAGCGATCACCGGGGAGCTGTTTTTT.

The table lists this clonotype with many counts. The chain recombines TRBV10-3 with TRBJ2-5; maybe TRBD1 (6 bases). Trimming pared 2 bases from V and 3 bases from J, leaving 10 bases between. This CDR3 is built from 14 residues. Germline CDR1 ENHRY, CDR2 SYGVKD. In DNA form, the CDR3 reads TGTGCCATCAGTGAGAGGGCAGGGGAAGAGACCCAGTACTTC. Translating gives CAISERAGEETQYF.

This clonotype was found many times. J is TRBJ1-1 and V is TRBV30, with 7 positions matching TRBD1. Germline lookup yields CDR1 GTSNPN and CDR2 SVGIG (reference sequence). This CDR3 has 12 residues. Unmatched junction bases numbered 3, after V lost 4 bases and J lost 4 bases. The CDR3 region is CAWTRGVTEAFF. For the CDR3, the DNA is TGTGCCTGGACCAGGGGGGTCACTGAAGCTTTCTTT.

CDR3 DNA: TGCAGTGCTCCCCGAGGAAACTCCTATAATTCACCCCTCCACTTT. This sequence encodes CSAPRGNSYNSPLHF. The chain has TRBV20-1 and TRBJ1-6, with D unresolved. The CDR3 contains 15 residues. Germline assignment: CDR1 DFQATT and CDR2 SNEGSKA (reference sequence). Trimming stripped 5 bases from V and 0 bases from J, with 11 bases between.

This clonotype was seen many times. The chain is built from TRBV4-2 and TRBJ1-5; D unclear. The CDR3 consists of 15 residues. V lost 0 bases to trimming and J lost 4 bases, with 10 bases between them. Per the germline V gene, CDR1 is LGHNA and CDR2 is YNFKEQ. The CDR3 is CASSQDMGSNQPQHF. The CDR3 DNA reads as TGTGCCAGCAGCCAAGATATGGGTTCAAATCAGCCCCAGCATTTT.

J is TRBJ2-7 and V is TRBV14, with D unresolved. The CDR3 contains 16 residues. V was trimmed by 3 bases and J by 3 bases, leaving 18 bases between them. The germline V gene has CDR1 SGHDN and CDR2 FVKESK. CDR3 in amino acids: CASSHLTDGLGYEQYF. The CDR3 DNA sequence: TGTGCCAGCAGCCATTTGACGGATGGGCTGGGCTACGAGCAGTACTTC.

The sample holds many counts of this clonotype. The J gene is TRBJ2-2, the V gene TRBV19; D ambiguous. V was shortened by 5 bases and J by 0 bases, with 10 bases between the two germline ends. CDR3 length: 15 amino acids. Germline CDR1 LNHDA, CDR2 SQIVND (reference sequence). CDR3 nucleotide sequence: TGTGCCAGTAGTCCTAGTTACGCGAACACCGGGGAGCTGTTTTTT. Protein: CASSPSYANTGELFF. Looking up the rest from reference TRBV19 and TRBJ2-2 gives the full variable domain: DGGITQSPKYLFRKEGQNVTLSCEQNLNHDAMYWYRQDPGQGLRLIYYSQIVNDFQKGDIAEGYSVSREKKESFPLTVTSAQKNPTAFYLCASSPSYANTGELFFGEGSRLTVL.

This clonotype has at least ten counts. The chain links TRBV4-1 to TRBJ1-1; a possible D gene is TRBD1 (5 bases). Germline V gene sequence: CDR1 MGHRA, CDR2 YSYEKL. This CDR3 spans 15 amino acids. Trimming stripped 1 base from V and 1 base from J, with 10 bases between. The CDR3, as DNA: TGCGCCAGCAGCCAAGCGAGGGGTTGGAACACTGAAGCTTTCTTT. This gives the protein CASSQARGWNTEAFF.

The rearrangement uses TRBV6-5 and TRBJ2-3, with D hard to call. The V gene lost 6 bases and the J gene lost 4 bases, with 11 bases spanning the gap. The CDR3 is 13 amino acids. The germline CDR1 and CDR2 sequences are MNHEY and SVGAGI. The CDR3 region is CASSFRSADTQYF. CDR3 coding DNA: TGTGCCAGCAGCTTTCGGTCCGCAGATACGCAGTATTTT.

This clonotype was detected ten times or more. The rearrangement links TRBV7-8 to TRBJ2-1; D not certain. CDR1 and CDR2 (germline): SGHVS, FQNEAQ. The CDR3 is 12 amino acids. V lost 2 bases and J 7 bases, leaving 6 bases between the germline ends. CDR3 nucleotides: TGTGCCAGCAGCTTAAAATGGAATGAGCAGTTCTTC. Its protein product is CASSLKWNEQFF.